This TCR beta chain was retrieved from a study of beta chain features in type 1 diabetes listed by TCRdb under 2018. Looking at the study overall: No differences in mean age, gender distribution, total cell number or subset yield were found between patients and healthy donors. Across all samples, some 99 million sorted cells were examined, and cell number per subset correlated strongly with RNA yield. In the study, TCRB repertoires of sorted circulating CD4+ T cell subsets from recently diagnosed type 1 diabetes patients were compared with those of matched healthy donors. Regulatory and stem cell-like memory subsets were isolated from only 8 patients and roughly 8 healthy donors, whereas naive and central memory subsets came from all 30 or so donors. On the study overall, not on this receptor specifically: At VDJ recombination sites, type 1 diabetes patients had fewer insertions and more deleted nucleotides, which implies abnormalities in thymic rearrangement. A moderate but significant shortening of TCRB CDR3 length was observed in type 1 diabetes patients in all four CD4+ subsets. Naive, central memory and regulatory TCRB repertoires appeared more similar among patients than among healthy donors. PCR may preferentially amplify shorter templates, but because patient and control samples were amplified and corrected together, any resulting skew would affect both groups equally. Only small numbers of individuals were included in the HLA sub-analyses, which left unresolved whether HLA type had any influence on TCRB rearrangement. Because cDNA was sequenced instead of genomic DNA, activated cells with high expression could be over-represented, although the groups did not differ in activation or CD3 levels.

After removal of 5 bases from V and 4 bases from J, the junction retains 15 bases not matched to a gene. Per the germline V gene, MDHEN is the CDR1 and SYDVKM is the CDR2. The CDR3 covers 17 residues, taking in both the cysteine and the phenylalanine. Just CDR3 DNA is preserved here, 51 bases in frame from base 1. Note on this clone: What antigen it recognizes has not been identified. No base quality information exists; no much larger clone differs at one position.

The entire amount of isolated RNA was reverse transcribed using the High Capacity cDNA Reverse Transcription Kit, so the sequenced TCRB transcripts were expressed ones. Deep immunoSEQ sequencing was applied to naive, central memory and regulatory T cell samples, giving an average of roughly 3.5 million total reads per sample. Sorted cells were lysed in RLT buffer, and RNA was extracted using DNase-treated RNeasy Micro or Mini kits according to cell number. Each cell subset was processed on its own to prevent cross-contamination, while patient and healthy donor samples were processed together. The immunoSEQ multiplex PCR was used to amplify TCRB sequences from cDNA, yielding 87-bp fragments that span the CDR3 region. Sequencing of the amplicons was done on the Illumina HiSeq platform. In the paper's pipeline: PCR bias was computationally corrected using synthetic template baselines, reads within Hamming distance 2 were collapsed, and singletons that could not be merged were discarded. Reads were aligned against IMGT so that V, D and J genes, CDR3 length and insertions or deletions at six rearrangement sites could be assigned. Within each subset, clonotype counts were normalized to sorted cell number, after which true diversity and Gini coefficients were computed with the tcR R package. The overlap coefficient, calculated on TCRB nucleotide sequences, was used to measure repertoire sharing. Out-of-frame TCRB sequences from naive cells were analyzed as a proxy for the pre-selection repertoire. TCRdb re-hosts the immuneACCESS table, in-frame sequences only. Its copies lack some clones; in the studies checked, an unresolved V gene accounts for under half of them, and the cause for the rest is not known. Clone size and the V and J calls come from that table; the DNA yielded D and trimming. The sample table records about 660,000 clones; around 15% of these occur just once. 0.035% to 0.045% of the sample rests with the top ten.

From each donor, a single peripheral blood sample of about 100 mL on average was drawn into heparinised tubes. Using a panel that included CD45RO, CCR7, CD25, CD127, CD95 and CD27, naive, central memory, regulatory and stem cell-like memory CD4+ T cells were sorted on a BD FACSAria II. A purity above 95% was achieved for all sorted populations. Right away, PBMCs were isolated by Lymphoprep density gradient centrifugation and were stained directly, with no culture step. So that batch effects would be minimized, each experiment stained and sorted samples in pairs, pairing one healthy donor with one patient.

The chain couples TRBV28 to TRBJ2-5, and 8 junction bases match TRBD2. Sequenced input: naive CD4+ T cells from blood. What this sample's cell subset or site label stands for: true naive CD4+ T cells. This receptor was identified in a man aged 18 to 30 with type 1 diabetes. The base sequence is TGTGCCAGCAGTCACCCCCCATTAGCGGGGCCGGGAGAGACCCAGTACTTC. The resulting protein is CASSHPPLAGPGETQYF.